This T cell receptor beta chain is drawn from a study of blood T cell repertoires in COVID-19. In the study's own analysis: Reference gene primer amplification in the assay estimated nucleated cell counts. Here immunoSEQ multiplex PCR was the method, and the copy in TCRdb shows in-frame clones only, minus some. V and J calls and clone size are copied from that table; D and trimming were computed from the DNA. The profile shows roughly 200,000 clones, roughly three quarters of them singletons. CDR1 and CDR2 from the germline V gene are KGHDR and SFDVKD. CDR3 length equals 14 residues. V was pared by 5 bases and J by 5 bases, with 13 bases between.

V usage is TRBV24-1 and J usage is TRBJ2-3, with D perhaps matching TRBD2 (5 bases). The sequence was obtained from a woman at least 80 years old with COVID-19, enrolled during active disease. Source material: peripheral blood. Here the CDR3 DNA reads TGTGCCACCAGTGCAACGGGGTCCAGAGATACGCAGTATTTT. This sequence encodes CATSATGSRDTQYF.